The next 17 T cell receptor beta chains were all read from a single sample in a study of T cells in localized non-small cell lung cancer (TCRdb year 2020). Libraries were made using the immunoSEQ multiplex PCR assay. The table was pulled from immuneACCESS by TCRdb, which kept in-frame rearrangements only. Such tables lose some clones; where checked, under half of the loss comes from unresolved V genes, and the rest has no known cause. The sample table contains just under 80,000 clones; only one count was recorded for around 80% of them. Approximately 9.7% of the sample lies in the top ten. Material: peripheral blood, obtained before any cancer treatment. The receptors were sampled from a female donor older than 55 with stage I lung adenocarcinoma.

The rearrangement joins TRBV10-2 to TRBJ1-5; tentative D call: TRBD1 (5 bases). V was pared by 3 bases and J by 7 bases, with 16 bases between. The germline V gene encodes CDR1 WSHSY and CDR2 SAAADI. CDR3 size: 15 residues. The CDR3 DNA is TGCGCCAGCAGTGAAGGGGCCCGGGTTGGCCAGCCCCAGCATTTT. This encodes CASSEGARVGQPQHF.

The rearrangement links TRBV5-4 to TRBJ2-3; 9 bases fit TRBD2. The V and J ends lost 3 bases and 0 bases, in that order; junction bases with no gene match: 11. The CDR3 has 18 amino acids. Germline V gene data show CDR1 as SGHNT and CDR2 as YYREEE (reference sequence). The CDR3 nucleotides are TGTGCCAGCAGCTCCGGCAGGCGGGGGGGGGTTAGCACAGATACGCAGTATTTT. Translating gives CASSSGRRGGVSTDTQYF.

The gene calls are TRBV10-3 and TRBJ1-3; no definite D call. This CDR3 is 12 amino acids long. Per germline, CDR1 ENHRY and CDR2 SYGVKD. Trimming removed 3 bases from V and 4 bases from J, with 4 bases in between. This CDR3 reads CAISDVGNTIYF. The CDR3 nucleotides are TGTGCCATCAGTGATGTGGGAAACACCATATATTTT.

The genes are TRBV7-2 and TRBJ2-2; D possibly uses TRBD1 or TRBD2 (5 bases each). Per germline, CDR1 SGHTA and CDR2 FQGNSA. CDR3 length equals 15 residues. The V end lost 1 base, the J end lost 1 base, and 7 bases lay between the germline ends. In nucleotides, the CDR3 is TGTGCCAGCAGCTTAGATGGGGGGAACACCGGGGAGCTGTTTTTT. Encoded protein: CASSLDGGNTGELFF.

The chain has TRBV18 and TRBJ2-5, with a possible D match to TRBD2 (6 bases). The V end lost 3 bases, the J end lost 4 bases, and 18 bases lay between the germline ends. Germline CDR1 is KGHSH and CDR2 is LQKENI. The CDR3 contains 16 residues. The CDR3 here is CASSPVRGMRRETQYF. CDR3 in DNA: TGTGCCAGCTCACCGGTCCGGGGGATGCGGAGAGAGACCCAGTACTTC.

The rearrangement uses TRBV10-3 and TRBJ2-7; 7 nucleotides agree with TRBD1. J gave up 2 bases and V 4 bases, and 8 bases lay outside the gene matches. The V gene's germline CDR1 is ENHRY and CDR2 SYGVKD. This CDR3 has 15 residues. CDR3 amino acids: CAISGEQGRPYEQYF. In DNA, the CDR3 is TGTGCCATCAGTGGGGAACAGGGGAGACCCTACGAGCAGTACTTC.

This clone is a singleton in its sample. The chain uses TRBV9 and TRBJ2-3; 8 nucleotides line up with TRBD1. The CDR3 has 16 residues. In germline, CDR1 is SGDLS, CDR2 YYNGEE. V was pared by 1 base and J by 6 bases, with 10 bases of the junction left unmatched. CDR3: CASSVRTGQGGDTQYF. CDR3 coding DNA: TGTGCCAGCAGCGTAAGGACTGGACAGGGAGGCGATACGCAGTATTTT. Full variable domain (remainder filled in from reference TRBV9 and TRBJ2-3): DSGVTQTPKHLITATGQRVTLRCSPRSGDLSVYWYQQSLDQGLQFLIQYYNGEERAKGNILERFSAQQFPDLHSELNLSSLELGDSALYFCASSVRTGQGGDTQYFGPGTRLTVL.

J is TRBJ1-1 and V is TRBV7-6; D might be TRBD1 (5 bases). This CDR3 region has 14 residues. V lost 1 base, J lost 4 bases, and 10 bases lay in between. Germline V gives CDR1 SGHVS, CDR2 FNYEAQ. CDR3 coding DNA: TGTGCCAGCAGCTTAGATGGAGGGGCCACTGAAGCTTTCTTT. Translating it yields CASSLDGGATEAFF.

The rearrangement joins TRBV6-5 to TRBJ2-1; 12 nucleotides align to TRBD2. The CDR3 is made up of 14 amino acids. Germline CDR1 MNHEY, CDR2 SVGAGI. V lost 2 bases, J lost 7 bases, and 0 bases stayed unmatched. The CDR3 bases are TGTGCCAGCAGTTACGGACTAGCGGGAAATGAGCAGTTCTTC. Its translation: CASSYGLAGNEQFF.

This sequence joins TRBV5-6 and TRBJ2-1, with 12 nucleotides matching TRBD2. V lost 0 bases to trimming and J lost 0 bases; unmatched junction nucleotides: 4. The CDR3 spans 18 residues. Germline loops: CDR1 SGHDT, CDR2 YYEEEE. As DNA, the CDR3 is TGTGCCAGCAGCTTGGAACTAGCGGGAGGCTTCTCCTACAATGAGCAGTTCTTC. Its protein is CASSLELAGGFSYNEQFF.

CDR3 loop: CASSIRPHSATDTQYF. CDR3 nucleotide sequence: TGTGCCAGTAGTATACGTCCTCACTCGGCCACAGATACGCAGTATTTT. This chain joins TRBV19 and TRBJ2-3; unclear D gene. The germline V gene has CDR1 LNHDA and CDR2 SQIVND (reference sequence). The CDR3 extends over 16 amino acids. The V and J ends lost 2 bases and 2 bases respectively, with 14 bases between them.

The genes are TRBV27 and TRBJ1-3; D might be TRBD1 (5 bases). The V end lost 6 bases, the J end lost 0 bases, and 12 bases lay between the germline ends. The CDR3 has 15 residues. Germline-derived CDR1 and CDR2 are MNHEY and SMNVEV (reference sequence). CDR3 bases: TGTGCCAGCAGCGACAGCCTTTCCTCTGGAAACACCATATATTTT. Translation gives CASSDSLSSGNTIYF.

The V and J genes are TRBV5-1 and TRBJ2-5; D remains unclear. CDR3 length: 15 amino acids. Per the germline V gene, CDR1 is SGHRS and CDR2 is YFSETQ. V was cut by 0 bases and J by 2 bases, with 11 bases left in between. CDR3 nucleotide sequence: TGCGCCAGCAGCTTGGCCCCGACCCCTCAAGAGACCCAGTACTTC. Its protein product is CASSLAPTPQETQYF.

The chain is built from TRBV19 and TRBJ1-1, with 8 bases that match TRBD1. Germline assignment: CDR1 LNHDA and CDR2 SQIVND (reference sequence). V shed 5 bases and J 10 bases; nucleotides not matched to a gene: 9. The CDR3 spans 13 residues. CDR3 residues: CASSRTGQGSAFF. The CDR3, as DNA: TGTGCCAGTAGTCGTACTGGACAGGGTTCAGCTTTCTTT.

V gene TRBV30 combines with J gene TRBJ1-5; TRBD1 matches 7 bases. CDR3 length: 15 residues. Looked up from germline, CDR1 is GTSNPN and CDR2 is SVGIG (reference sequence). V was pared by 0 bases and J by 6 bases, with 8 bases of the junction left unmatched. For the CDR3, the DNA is TGTGCCTGGAGTGTGGGTCGACAGGGAGGTCAGCCCCAGCATTTT. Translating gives CAWSVGRQGGQPQHF.

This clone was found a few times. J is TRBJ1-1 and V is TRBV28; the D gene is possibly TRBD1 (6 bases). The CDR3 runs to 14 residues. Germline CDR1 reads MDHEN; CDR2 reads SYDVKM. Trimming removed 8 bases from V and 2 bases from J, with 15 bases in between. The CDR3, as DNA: TGTGCCAGCTACCAGGGGTTTGTTAACACTGAAGCTTTCTTT. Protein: CASYQGFVNTEAFF.

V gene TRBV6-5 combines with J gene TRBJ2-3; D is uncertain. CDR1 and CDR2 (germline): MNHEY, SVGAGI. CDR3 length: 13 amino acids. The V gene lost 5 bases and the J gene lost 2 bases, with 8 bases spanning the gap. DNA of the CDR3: TGTGCCAGCAGTCGACCTTTCACAGATACGCAGTATTTT. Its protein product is CASSRPFTDTQYF.